This TCR beta chain came from a study of blood T cell repertoires in COVID-19. About the study: The United States, Italy and Spain supplied acute and convalescent COVID-19 samples. In each case, the material was cDNA or gDNA derived from T cells, B-cell-depleted T cells, or PBMCs.

From germline, CDR1 is MNHEY and CDR2 SVGEGT. V was shortened by 0 bases and J by 4 bases, with 19 bases between the two germline ends. The CDR3 length is 18 residues. Original processing methods: The authors estimated nucleated cell counts from reference gene primer amplification. The method was immunoSEQ multiplex PCR; TCRdb's version includes in-frame clones alone and lacks a portion of them. V and J calls and clone size are copied from that table; D and trimming were computed from the DNA. The table has tens of thousands of clones, approximately 90% seen once. The V and J genes are TRBV6-2 or TRBV6-3 and TRBJ2-1; D ambiguous. The sequence derives from a man between 65 and 85 years old with active or convalescent COVID-19. Sequencing used peripheral blood. As DNA, the CDR3 is TGTGCCAGCAGTTACTCATTCGGTAACCGCCAAAAGTACAATGAGCAGTTCTTC. Its protein product is CASSYSFGNRQKYNEQFF.